This section outlines one T cell receptor (beta chain) sequence together with its context. This sample was included in a study of blood T cell repertoires in COVID-19. Germline V gene data show CDR1 as SGHRS and CDR2 as YFSETQ. J lost 6 bases, V lost 4 bases, and 8 bases had no gene match. The CDR3 is 14 amino acids. The table came from immunoSEQ multiplex PCR; TCRdb's copy has only in-frame clones and leaves some out. There are around 150,000 clones in the sample; around nine tenths occur only once, and 9% to 12% lies in the top ten. The sequenced sample was peripheral blood. The V call is TRBV5-1, the J call TRBJ1-1; 8 bases are shared with TRBD1. This clonotype was sampled from a woman aged 65 to 85 with COVID-19, enrolled during active disease. In DNA, the CDR3 is TGCGCCAGCAGCCAGACAGGGGCTAAGGCTGAAGCTTTCTTT. It is translated as CASSQTGAKAEAFF.